The rows below give T cell receptor beta chains drawn from one sample of a study of regulatory T cells in long-lasting Graves disease. Each CDR3 protein gets one entry after TCRdb re-called the multiplex PCR reads with MiXCR. The sample carries 300,000 to 500,000 distinct CDR3 sequences, around 21% recorded once. Sequencing used peripheral blood mononuclear cells (PBMCs), obtained when the disease was refractory, from a patient treated with antithyroid drugs. The receptors stem from a female donor with Graves disease. CDR3s include the opening cysteine and the closing phenylalanine or tryptophan.

V	CDR3
TRBV27	CASSRGSESQETQYF
TRBV29-1	CSVCSTGVPQDTEAFF
TRBV12-5	CASGPPQGTVNLASNTIYF
TRBV6-1	CASRGRNYGYTF
TRBV19	CASSTYWTATSGANVLTF
TRBV30	CAWSGNPGLADGDTQYF
TRBV12-3/TRBV12-4	CASSLSRSEQYF
TRBV10-3	CAISETGGNSYNSPLHF
TRBV20-1	CSARGDYSSYEQYF
TRBV5-1	CASSVGQFYEQYF
TRBV18	CASSPPADNSPLHF
TRBV27	CASSLGTGQYNEQYF
TRBV6-2/TRBV6-3	CASSYWRGIEETQYF
TRBV20-1	CSARAETGGETQYF
TRBV7-8	CASSSGLAGGNGELFF
TRBV3-1	CASSQEIIASGELFF
TRBV28	CASGYSGAASGNTIYF
TRBV3-1	CASSQGTGDAFF
TRBV6-1	CASSVLPASYEQYF
TRBV9	CASSGRSSGYNEQFF
TRBV10-3	CAISATGNEQFF
TRBV19	CASSLRTVLPWLNTEAFF
TRBV29-1	CSVSQGDSPLHF
TRBV11-2	CASSLPGPITQYF
TRBV5-6	CASTNLNTNTGELFF
TRBV29-1	CSVDRGPYEQYF
TRBV7-2	CAIGRGVGSGANVLTF
TRBV11-1	CASSARDRVHEQYF
TRBV7-7	CASSDNLNTGELFF
TRBV6-2/TRBV6-3	CASSYPSSQYF
TRBV7-2	CASSSGGDTQYF
TRBV28	CASSPGFYQPQHF